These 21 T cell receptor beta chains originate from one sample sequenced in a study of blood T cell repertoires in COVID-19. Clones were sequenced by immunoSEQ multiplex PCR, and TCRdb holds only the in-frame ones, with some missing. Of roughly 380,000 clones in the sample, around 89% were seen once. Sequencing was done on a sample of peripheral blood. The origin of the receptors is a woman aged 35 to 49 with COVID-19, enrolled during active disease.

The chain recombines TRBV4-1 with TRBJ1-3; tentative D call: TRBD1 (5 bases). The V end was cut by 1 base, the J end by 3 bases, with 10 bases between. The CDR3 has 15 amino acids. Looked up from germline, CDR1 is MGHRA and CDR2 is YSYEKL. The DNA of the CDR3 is TGCGCCAGCAGCCAAGCCGAGACAGTTGGAAACACCATATATTTT. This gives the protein CASSQAETVGNTIYF.

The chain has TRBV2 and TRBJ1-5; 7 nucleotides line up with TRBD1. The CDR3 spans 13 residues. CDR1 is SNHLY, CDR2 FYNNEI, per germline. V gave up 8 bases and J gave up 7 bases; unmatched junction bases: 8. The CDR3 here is CASGDRAGQPQHF. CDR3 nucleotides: TGTGCCAGCGGAGACAGGGCTGGCCAGCCCCAGCATTTT.

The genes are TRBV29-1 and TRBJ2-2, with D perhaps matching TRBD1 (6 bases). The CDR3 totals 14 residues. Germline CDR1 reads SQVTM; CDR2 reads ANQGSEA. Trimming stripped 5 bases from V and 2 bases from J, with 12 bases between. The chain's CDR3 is CSVFGTSNTGELFF. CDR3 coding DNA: TGCAGCGTTTTCGGGACATCAAACACCGGGGAGCTGTTTTTT.

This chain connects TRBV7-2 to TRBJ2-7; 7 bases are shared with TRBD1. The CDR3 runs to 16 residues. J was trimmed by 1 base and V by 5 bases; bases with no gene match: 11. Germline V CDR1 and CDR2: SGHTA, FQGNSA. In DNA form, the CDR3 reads TGTGCCAGCAGCCAATCCAGGGGGACGATTTCCTACGAGCAGTACTTC. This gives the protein CASSQSRGTISYEQYF.

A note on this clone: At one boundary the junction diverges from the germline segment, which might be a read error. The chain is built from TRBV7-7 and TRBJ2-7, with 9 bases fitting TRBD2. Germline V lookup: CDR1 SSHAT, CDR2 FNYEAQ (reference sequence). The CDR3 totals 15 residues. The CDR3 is CASSQKRGESYEQYF. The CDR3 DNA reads TGTGCTAGCAGCCAGAAGCGGGGGGAATCCTACGAGCAGTACTTC.

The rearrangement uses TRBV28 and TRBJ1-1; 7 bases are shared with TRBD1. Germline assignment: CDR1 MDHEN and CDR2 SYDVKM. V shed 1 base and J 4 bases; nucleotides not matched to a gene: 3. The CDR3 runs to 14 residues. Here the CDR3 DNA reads TGTGCCAGCAGTTTATTTCCAGGGGGCACTGAAGCTTTCTTT. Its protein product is CASSLFPGGTEAFF.

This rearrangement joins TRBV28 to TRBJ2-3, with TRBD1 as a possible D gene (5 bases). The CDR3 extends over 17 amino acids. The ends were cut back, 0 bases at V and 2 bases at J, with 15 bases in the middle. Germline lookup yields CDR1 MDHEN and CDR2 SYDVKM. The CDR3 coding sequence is TGTGCCAGCAGTTTATGGTATAGCCAGGGCGACACAGATACGCAGTATTTT. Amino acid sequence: CASSLWYSQGDTDTQYF.

The CDR3 protein is CASSLQGSGNQPQHF. CDR3 in DNA: TGTGCCAGCAGCTTACAGGGGTCTGGCAATCAGCCCCAGCATTTT. The V call is TRBV5-4, the J call TRBJ1-5; 7 nucleotides line up with TRBD1. Germline-derived CDR1 and CDR2 are SGHNT and YYREEE (reference sequence). Trimming at V came to 2 bases and at J to 2 bases, leaving 4 bases not matched to a gene. This CDR3 comprises 15 residues.

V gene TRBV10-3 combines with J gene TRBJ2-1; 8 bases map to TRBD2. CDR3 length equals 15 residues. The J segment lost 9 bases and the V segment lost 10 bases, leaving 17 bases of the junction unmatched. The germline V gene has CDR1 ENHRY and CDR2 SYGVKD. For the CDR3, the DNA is TGTGCCACCTCGAACGGGGGGCTAGCGGGTAGTGAGCAGTTCTTC. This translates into CATSNGGLAGSEQFF.

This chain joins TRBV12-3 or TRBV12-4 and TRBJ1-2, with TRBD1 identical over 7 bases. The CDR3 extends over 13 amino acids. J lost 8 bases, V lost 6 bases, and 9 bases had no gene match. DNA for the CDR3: TGTGCCAGCAGCGACAGGGTCAGAAACGGCTACACCTTC. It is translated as CASSDRVRNGYTF.

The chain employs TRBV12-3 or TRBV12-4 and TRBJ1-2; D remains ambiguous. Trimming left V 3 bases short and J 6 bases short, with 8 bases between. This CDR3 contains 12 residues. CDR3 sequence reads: CASSFSGDGYTF. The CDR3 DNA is TGTGCCAGCAGTTTTTCGGGTGATGGCTACACCTTC.

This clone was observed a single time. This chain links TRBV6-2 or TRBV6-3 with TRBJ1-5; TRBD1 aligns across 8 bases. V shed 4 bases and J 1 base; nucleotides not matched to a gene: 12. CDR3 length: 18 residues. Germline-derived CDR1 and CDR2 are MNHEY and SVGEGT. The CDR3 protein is CASSSRPSRTGSNQPQHF. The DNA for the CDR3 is TGTGCCAGCAGTTCTCGGCCTTCAAGGACAGGGAGCAATCAGCCCCAGCATTTT.

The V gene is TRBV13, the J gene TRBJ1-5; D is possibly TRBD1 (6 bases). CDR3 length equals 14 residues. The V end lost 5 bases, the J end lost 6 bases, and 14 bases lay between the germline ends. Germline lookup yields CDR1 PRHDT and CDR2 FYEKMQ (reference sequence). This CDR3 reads CASSSRGGRQPQHF. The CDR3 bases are TGTGCCAGCAGCAGCCGGGGGGGCCGTCAGCCCCAGCATTTT.

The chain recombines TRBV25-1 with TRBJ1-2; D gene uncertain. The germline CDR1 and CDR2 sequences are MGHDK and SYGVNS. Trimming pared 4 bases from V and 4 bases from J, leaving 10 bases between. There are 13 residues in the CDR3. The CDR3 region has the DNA TGTGCCAGCAGTGTCCGGGGAGGCTATGGCTACACCTTC. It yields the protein CASSVRGGYGYTF.

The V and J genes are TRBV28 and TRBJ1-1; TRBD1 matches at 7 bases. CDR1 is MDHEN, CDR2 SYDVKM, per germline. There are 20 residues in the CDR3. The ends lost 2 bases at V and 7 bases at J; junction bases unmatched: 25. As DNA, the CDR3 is TGTGCCAGCAGTTTAGGAGAGGTCAGGGGGTGGTCTAGGACTATAAATGAAGCTTTCTTT. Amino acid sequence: CASSLGEVRGWSRTINEAFF.

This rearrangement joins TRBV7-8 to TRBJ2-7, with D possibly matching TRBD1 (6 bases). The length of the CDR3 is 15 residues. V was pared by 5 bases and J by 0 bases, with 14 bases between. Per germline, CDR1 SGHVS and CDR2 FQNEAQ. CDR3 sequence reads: CASSLGTPSSYEQYF. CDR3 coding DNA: TGTGCCAGCAGCCTCGGGACACCGAGCTCCTACGAGCAGTACTTC.

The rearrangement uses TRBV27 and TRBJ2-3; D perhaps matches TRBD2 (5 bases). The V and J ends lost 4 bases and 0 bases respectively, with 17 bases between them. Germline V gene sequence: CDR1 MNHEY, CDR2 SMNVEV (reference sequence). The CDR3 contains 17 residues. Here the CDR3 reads CASSWISRVTSTDTQYF. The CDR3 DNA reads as TGTGCCAGCAGTTGGATCTCGCGGGTTACTAGCACAGATACGCAGTATTTT.

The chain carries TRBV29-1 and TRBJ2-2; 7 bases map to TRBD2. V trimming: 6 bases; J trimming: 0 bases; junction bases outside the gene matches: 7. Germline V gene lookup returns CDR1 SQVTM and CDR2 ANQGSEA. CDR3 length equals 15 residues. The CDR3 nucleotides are TGCAGCGTGGGGGGTGGGACTACGAACACCGGGGAGCTGTTTTTT. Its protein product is CSVGGGTTNTGELFF.

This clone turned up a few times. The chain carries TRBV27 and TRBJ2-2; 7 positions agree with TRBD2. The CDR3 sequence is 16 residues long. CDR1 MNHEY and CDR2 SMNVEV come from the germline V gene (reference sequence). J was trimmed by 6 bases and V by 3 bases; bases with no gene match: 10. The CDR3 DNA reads TGTGCCAGCAGTTTTTACGCGGGAGAGTATGCCGGGGAGCTGTTTTTT. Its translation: CASSFYAGEYAGELFF.

CDR3 loop: CASSFPGSPMTQETQYF. CDR3 DNA: TGTGCCAGCAGTTTTCCCGGGAGCCCCATGACCCAAGAGACCCAGTACTTC. The chain uses TRBV28 and TRBJ2-5, with D possibly TRBD2 on 6 matching bases. Germline lookup yields CDR1 MDHEN and CDR2 SYDVKM. The CDR3 covers 17 residues. V dropped 3 bases and J dropped 1 base, with 18 bases sitting between them.

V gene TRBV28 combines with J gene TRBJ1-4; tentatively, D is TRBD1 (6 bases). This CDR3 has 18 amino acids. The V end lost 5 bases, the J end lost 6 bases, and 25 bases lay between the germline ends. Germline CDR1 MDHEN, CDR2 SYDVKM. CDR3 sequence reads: CASSPGGKAGLGHEKLFF. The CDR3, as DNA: TGTGCCAGCAGTCCGGGGGGCAAAGCGGGCTTGGGCCATGAAAAACTGTTTTTT.